Listed below are T cell receptor beta chains from one sample, sequenced in a study of T cells in Graves' hyperthyroidism and ophthalmopathy. TCRdb re-derived calls from the multiplex PCR reads in MiXCR, one entry per CDR3 protein. The top ten clones hold around 50% of a sample with under 550,000 distinct CDR3 sequences, less than 20% of them seen once. The sample comprised blood. These receptors came from a man between 40 and 49 years old with Graves' ophthalmopathy. Both conserved end residues are part of each CDR3. The D gene is left open where the match is weak. Rows may omit the clone size; those that give it use once, few, many or a size class.

d_call,v_call,j_call,clone_size,cdr3_nt,cdr3_aa
TRBD2,TRBV10-2,TRBJ2-3,few,TGCGCCAGCAGTGATAGACTAGCGACAGATACGCAGTATTTT,CASSDRLATDTQYF
-,TRBV29-1,TRBJ2-4,-,TGCAGCGTTGGGGGGCGGGGGTTCGACATTCAGTACTTC,CSVGGRGFDIQYF
-,TRBV20-1,TRBJ1-1,-,TGCAGTGCTAGAGATGGACAGACCGAAGCTTTCTTT,CSARDGQTEAFF
-,TRBV10-3,TRBJ2-1,-,TGTGCCATCCCCCGGACAGAAGCTTACAATGAGCAGTTCTTC,CAIPRTEAYNEQFF
TRBD1,TRBV2,TRBJ1-1,many,TGTGCCAGTACAGGGGGTGGCACTGAAGCTTTCTTT,CASTGGGTEAFF
-,TRBV4-1,TRBJ2-7,many,TGCGCCAGCAGCCAGAGGCAGGGGACCTCCGAGCAGTACTTC,CASSQRQGTSEQYF
-,TRBV11-2,TRBJ1-1,-,TGTGCCAGCAGCTTAGACAGGGGAAGGCCTGAAGCTTTCTTT,CASSLDRGRPEAFF
TRBD1,TRBV12-3/TRBV12-4,TRBJ1-4,-,TGTGCCAGCAGTACGACAGGGGAACGAGAAAAACTGTTTTTT,CASSTTGEREKLFF
-,TRBV6-1,TRBJ1-1,many,TGTGCCAGCAGTCCTGTTGAGGGAGTATCGGAAGCTTTCTTT,CASSPVEGVSEAFF
-,TRBV5-1,TRBJ1-2,few,TGCGCCAGCTCCAATGGTGGGGGCCCGGGCTACACCTTC,CASSNGGGPGYTF
TRBD1,TRBV6-1,TRBJ1-1,-,TGTGCCAGCAGTTCGACCGGGACAGGGCGGAACACTGAAGCTTTCTTT,CASSSTGTGRNTEAFF
TRBD2,TRBV2,TRBJ2-1,many,TGTGCCAGCAGTGAATCGGGACTAGCGGGAGGGCAGGTGGGCAATGAGCAGTTCTTC,CASSESGLAGGQVGNEQFF
-,TRBV12-5,TRBJ1-1,few,TGTGCTAGTGGTTTACCAGCCATGAACACTGAAGCTTTCTTT,CASGLPAMNTEAFF
TRBD2,TRBV14,TRBJ2-2,-,TGTGCCAGCAGCCCTGAGACTAGCTCCACCGGGGAGCTGTTTTTT,CASSPETSSTGELFF
-,TRBV7-9,TRBJ2-3,-,TGTGCCAGCAGCCTCACTCGACAAATTCCATTGGATACGCAGTATTTT,CASSLTRQIPLDTQYF
-,TRBV5-1,TRBJ1-2,-,TGCGCCAGCACCCCAGACCCGCTCTTAGGCTACACCTTC,CASTPDPLLGYTF
-,TRBV20-1,TRBJ2-7,once,TGCAGTGCGAGACCCCCGGACTATCATTTCGAGCAGTACTTC,CSARPPDYHFEQYF
TRBD1,TRBV11-2,TRBJ2-1,-,TGTGCCAGCAGCTTTCAGGGGGCTTCCTACAATGAGCAGTTCTTC,CASSFQGASYNEQFF
-,TRBV20-1,TRBJ2-1,many,TGCAGTGCTAGAGATCAGGGGACCACTGACAATGAGCAGTTCTTC,CSARDQGTTDNEQFF
TRBD1,TRBV19,TRBJ2-6,few,TGTGCCAGTAGTAGTTCACGGCTCGCACAGGGGAAATCCCCTGGGGCCAACGTCCTGACTTTC,CASSSSRLAQGKSPGANVLTF
-,TRBV2,TRBJ2-2,many,TGTGCCAGCAGTGAGACTGGGGTCGCCGGGGAGCTGTTTTTT,CASSETGVAGELFF
-,TRBV7-8,TRBJ1-2,-,TGTGCCAGCGGGGACGGTGGCTACACCTTC,CASGDGGYTF